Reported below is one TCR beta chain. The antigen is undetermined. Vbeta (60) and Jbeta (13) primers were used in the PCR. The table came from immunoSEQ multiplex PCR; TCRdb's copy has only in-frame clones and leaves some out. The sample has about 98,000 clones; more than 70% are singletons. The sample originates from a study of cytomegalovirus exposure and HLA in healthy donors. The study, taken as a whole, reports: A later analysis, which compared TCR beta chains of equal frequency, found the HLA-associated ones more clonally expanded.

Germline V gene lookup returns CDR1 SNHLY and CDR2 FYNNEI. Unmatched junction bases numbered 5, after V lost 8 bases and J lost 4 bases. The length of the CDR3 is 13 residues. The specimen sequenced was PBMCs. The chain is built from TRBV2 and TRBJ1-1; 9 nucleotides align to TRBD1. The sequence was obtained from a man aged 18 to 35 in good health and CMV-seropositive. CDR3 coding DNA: TGTGCCAGCCGGGACAGGGATGGCACTGAAGCTTTCTTT. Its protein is CASRDRDGTEAFF.